Listed here are 25 T cell receptor beta chains from one sample, sequenced in a study of regulatory T cells in long-lasting Graves disease. Combining iRepertoire HTBI primers with Arm-PCR of CDR3 regions, the authors built TCR beta libraries. TCRdb used MiXCR to reprocess the multiplex PCR reads, holding one entry per CDR3 protein. The table shows under 450,000 distinct CDR3 sequences, with roughly a quarter occurring only once. The sample's time point: persistent/refractory GD, antithyroid drugs over 5 years with positive TRAb. Generation of the TCR library employed RNA extracted from PBMCs. Here the sequenced sample was peripheral blood mononuclear cells (PBMCs), taken when the disease was refractory, from a patient treated with antithyroid drugs. Receptor source: a female donor with Graves disease.

The chain joins TRBV7-2 to TRBJ1-2; 7 bases are shared with TRBD1. CDR3 length: 15 residues. Germline CDR1 is SGHTA and CDR2 is FQGNSA. J gave up 8 bases and V 1 base, and 10 bases lay outside the gene matches. CDR3 DNA sequence: TGTGCCAGCAGCTTAGGGGGTTTGAGGGGGCAAGGCTACACCTTC. Residues: CASSLGGLRGQGYTF.

In this sample, this clonotype turned up many times. The V and J genes are TRBV11-2 and TRBJ2-1; D unclear. The CDR3 consists of 13 residues. Germline V gene data show CDR1 as SGHAT and CDR2 as FQNNGV. V lost 3 bases and J lost 7, with 10 bases in between. The CDR3 sequence: CASSFGMPNEQFF. The CDR3 region has the DNA TGTGCCAGCAGCTTCGGCATGCCGAATGAGCAGTTCTTC.

Of note for this clonotype: This clone may be a read error of a much larger clone one base away. The conserved closing phenylalanine or tryptophan is absent in this CDR3, likely reflecting a read error. No DNA is shown, since the ends of the CDR3 on it are uncertain; the CDR3 is the one TCRdb lists. This chain links TRBV28 with TRBJ1-6; the D call of TRBD1 is as the table states it, not checked on the DNA. Germline lookup yields CDR1 MDHEN and CDR2 SYDVKM. The CDR3 is 14 amino acids long, termini counted. CDR3 residues: CASSSAATVSPLRL.

CDR3 region: CASSLETGGYQPQHF. CDR3 nucleotide sequence: TGTGCCAGCAGCTTGGAGACAGGGGGCTATCAGCCCCAGCATTTT. The rearrangement uses TRBV7-6 and TRBJ1-5; TRBD1 matches 10 bases. Germline CDR1 is SGHVS and CDR2 is FNYEAQ. The CDR3 consists of 15 residues. After removal of 3 bases from V and 5 bases from J, the junction contained 4 bases not matched to a gene.

The rearrangement joins TRBV6-1 to TRBJ2-6; D might be TRBD1 (5 bases). CDR1 is MNHNS and CDR2 is SASEGT in the germline V gene. Trimming took 7 bases from V and 4 from J, leaving 17 bases between them. This CDR3 spans 16 amino acids. CDR3 sequence: CASTKGQGSGANVLTF. The CDR3 nucleotides read TGTGCCAGCACCAAAGGGCAGGGTTCGGGGGCCAACGTCCTGACTTTC.

This clonotype was counted a few times. The chain recombines TRBV5-1 with TRBJ1-4; 7 bases are a match to TRBD1. Germline V lookup: CDR1 SGHRS, CDR2 YFSETQ. J lost 2 bases, V lost 4 bases, and 8 bases had no gene match. The CDR3 is made up of 16 amino acids. CDR3 protein: CASSLQTGATNEKLFF. DNA of the CDR3: TGCGCCAGCAGCCTACAAACAGGGGCGACTAATGAAAAACTGTTTTTT.

This clonotype was counted a few times. The rearrangement uses TRBV5-1 and TRBJ1-1; unclear D gene. V was pared by 2 bases and J by 3 bases, with 14 bases between. This CDR3 spans 15 amino acids. Germline V CDR1 and CDR2: SGHRS, YFSETQ. The CDR3 nucleotides read TGCGCCAGCAGCTTATCCCCGTGGAGGGACACTGAAGCTTTCTTT. This encodes CASSLSPWRDTEAFF.

This clonotype was counted between two and nine times. The chain uses TRBV5-5 and TRBJ1-5; D gene unclear. Per the germline V gene, CDR1 is SGHKS and CDR2 is YYEKEE (reference sequence). Trimming took off 1 base at V and 2 bases at J, with 10 bases between the two ends. The CDR3 totals 15 residues. The CDR3 region is CASSLSSVGNQPQHF. The CDR3 coding sequence is TGTGCCAGCAGCTTGTCATCAGTCGGCAATCAGCCCCAGCATTTT.

V usage is TRBV20-1 and J usage is TRBJ2-7; 9 nucleotides match TRBD2. The junction had 16 bases not matched to a gene; V was cut back by 0 bases and J by 4 bases. The V gene's germline CDR1 is DFQATT and CDR2 SNEGSKA (reference sequence). CDR3 length: 18 amino acids. This CDR3 reads CSARDTLAGRSPLYEQYF. In DNA, the CDR3 is TGCAGTGCTAGAGATACCCTAGCGGGAAGGTCCCCTCTTTACGAGCAGTACTTC.

This clonotype was seen a few times. The chain carries TRBV30 and TRBJ1-1, with D hard to call. Germline lookup yields CDR1 GTSNPN and CDR2 SVGIG (reference sequence). CDR3 length equals 12 residues. V lost 3 bases and J 8 bases, leaving 13 bases between the germline ends. The CDR3 region has the DNA TGTGCCTGGAGCCTTTCCGGAGGGGAAGCTTTCTTT. Protein sequence: CAWSLSGGEAFF.

This clonotype was seen a few times. The rearrangement links TRBV2 to TRBJ2-5; the D gene is possibly TRBD1 (5 bases). Trimming removed 2 bases from V and 5 bases from J, with 15 bases in between. The CDR3 runs 15 residues. The germline V gene has CDR1 SNHLY and CDR2 FYNNEI. The CDR3 is CASSERDSLQETQYF. In DNA form, the CDR3 reads TGTGCCAGCAGTGAACGAGACAGTCTTCAGGAGACCCAGTACTTC.

This clonotype has at least ten counts. The chain carries TRBV15 and TRBJ2-7; possible D gene TRBD2, 6 bases. This CDR3 comprises 13 residues. CDR1 is LNHNV, CDR2 YYDKDF, per germline (reference sequence). Trimming stripped 10 bases from V and 4 bases from J, with 17 bases between. CDR3 amino acids: CAKKGGEVYEQYF. The CDR3 DNA sequence: TGTGCCAAGAAAGGAGGGGAAGTATACGAGCAGTACTTC.

This clonotype occurred many times. The V and J genes are TRBV6-1 and TRBJ1-2; TRBD1 might be the D (6 bases). Trimming took 1 base from V and 0 from J, leaving 9 bases between them. Germline V gives CDR1 MNHNS, CDR2 SASEGT. CDR3 size: 15 residues. The CDR3 bases are TGTGCCAGCAGTGAAGGGACAGCTACTAACTATGGCTACACCTTC. Protein: CASSEGTATNYGYTF.

This clonotype was detected many times. The chain recombines TRBV2 with TRBJ1-5; D unresolved. The CDR3 spans 13 residues. V dropped 0 bases and J dropped 11 bases, with 11 bases sitting between them. Germline-derived CDR1 and CDR2 are SNHLY and FYNNEI. The CDR3 loop reads CASSEARSNAQHF. The CDR3 DNA is TGTGCCAGCAGTGAAGCCCGTTCCAACGCCCAGCATTTT.

This clonotype occurred many times. V is TRBV20-1 and J is TRBJ2-5; either TRBD1 or TRBD2 may fit D (5 bases each). Germline V gene lookup returns CDR1 DFQATT and CDR2 SNEGSKA (reference sequence). The ends were cut back, 1 base at V and 4 bases at J, with 13 bases in the middle. The CDR3 covers 14 residues. In DNA form, the CDR3 reads TGCAGTGCTAGAGCGCCGGGACCGGGAGAGACCCAGTACTTC. It codes for CSARAPGPGETQYF.

V gene TRBV5-1 combines with J gene TRBJ2-7; D possibly corresponds to TRBD1 (6 bases). Germline V gene lookup returns CDR1 SGHRS and CDR2 YFSETQ. Trimming pared 1 base from V and 7 bases from J, leaving 21 bases between. This CDR3 comprises 16 residues. CDR3 bases: TGCGCCAGCAGCTTGTTCGAGACAGGACCCAGTAGAGAGCAGTACTTC. Protein sequence: CASSLFETGPSREQYF.

The V gene is TRBV10-2, the J gene TRBJ2-3; 9 bases map to TRBD2. The junction had 8 bases not matched to a gene; V was cut back by 0 bases and J by 1 base. Germline V gene sequence: CDR1 WSHSY, CDR2 SAAADI. The CDR3 contains 18 residues. As DNA, the CDR3 is TGCGCCAGCAGTGAGTCATTAGCGGGAGATGGAGGCACAGATACGCAGTATTTT. Translating gives CASSESLAGDGGTDTQYF.

This clonotype was recorded many times. CDR3 amino acids: CASRLTSGPYEQYF. CDR3 nucleotide sequence: TGTGCCAGCAGACTTACTAGCGGCCCCTACGAGCAGTACTTC. The rearrangement uses TRBV28 and TRBJ2-7, with 8 bases matching TRBD2. Germline CDR1 is MDHEN and CDR2 is SYDVKM. Trimming at V came to 6 bases and at J to 2 bases, leaving 6 bases not matched to a gene. This CDR3 has 14 residues. The variable domain in full, with the rest retrieved from reference TRBV28 and TRBJ2-7, is DVKVTQSSRYLVKRTGEKVFLECVQDMDHENMFWYRQDPGLGLRLIYFSYDVKMKEKGDIPEGYSVSREKKERFSLILESASTNQTSMYLCASRLTSGPYEQYFGPGTRLTVT.

This clonotype appeared many times. The J gene is TRBJ1-1, the V gene TRBV2; TRBD1 matches 10 bases. Germline V CDR1 and CDR2: SNHLY, FYNNEI. After removal of 8 bases from V and 5 bases from J, the junction contained 5 bases not matched to a gene. The CDR3 is 13 amino acids. The CDR3 nucleotides are TGTGCCAGCCTAAGGGACAGGGGAACTGAAGCTTTCTTT. Residues: CASLRDRGTEAFF.

This clonotype was found many times. The chain couples TRBV20-1 to TRBJ1-5; TRBD1 matches 7 bases. Germline CDR1 and CDR2: DFQATT and SNEGSKA (reference sequence). This CDR3 contains 12 residues. With 3 bases clipped from V and 7 bases from J, the junction kept 3 bases outside the gene matches. The CDR3 sequence: CSASPGGQPQHF. In DNA form, the CDR3 reads TGCAGTGCTAGTCCAGGGGGGCAGCCCCAGCATTTT.

This clonotype appeared many times. This chain uses TRBV28 with TRBJ1-1; 9 bases agree with TRBD1. The CDR3 contains 12 residues. The V gene end was trimmed by 5 bases and the J gene end by 8 bases; junction bases not matched to a gene: 3. The germline CDR1 and CDR2 sequences are MDHEN and SYDVKM. The CDR3 nucleotides read TGTGCCAGCAGTCGGACAGGGGAAGAAGCTTTCTTT. It translates to CASSRTGEEAFF.

This clonotype was picked up a small number of times. V usage is TRBV19 and J usage is TRBJ1-2; D gene unclear. Trimming removed 6 bases from V and 4 bases from J, with 12 bases in between. Germline assignment: CDR1 LNHDA and CDR2 SQIVND (reference sequence). The CDR3 totals 13 residues. In DNA, the CDR3 is TGTGCCAGTAGCCAACGAGCGATCTATGGCTACACCTTC. The encoded protein is CASSQRAIYGYTF.

The chain uses TRBV7-9 and TRBJ2-7; D possibly matches TRBD1 or TRBD2 (9 bases each). The CDR3 covers 19 residues. V was trimmed by 4 bases and J by 5 bases, leaving 30 bases between them. Germline lookup yields CDR1 SEHNR and CDR2 FQNEAQ (reference sequence). CDR3 coding DNA: TGTGCCAGCAGCTCCTACAGGGGGCGCATAGCGGGAGAAGGTGACGAGCAGTACTTC. Residues: CASSSYRGRIAGEGDEQYF.

The chain has TRBV6-5 and TRBJ2-1, with 8 bases aligning to TRBD2. The germline CDR1 and CDR2 sequences are MNHEY and SVGAGI. V lost 4 bases and J lost 3; bases outside the gene matches: 2. CDR3 length: 14 amino acids. Here the CDR3 DNA reads TGTGCCAGCAGTTTTGGGACTAGCTACAATGAGCAGTTCTTC. This gives the protein CASSFGTSYNEQFF.

In its sample, this clonotype was seen a few times. The chain has TRBV20-1 and TRBJ2-7, with D possibly called TRBD1 or TRBD2 (5 bases each). The germline V gene has CDR1 DFQATT and CDR2 SNEGSKA (reference sequence). This CDR3 comprises 12 residues. Trimming shortened V by 8 bases and J by 3 bases, and 14 bases separated the two germline ends. The CDR3, as DNA: TGCAGTTTCCGCAGGGCGGGCTACGAGCAGTACTTC. This gives the protein CSFRRAGYEQYF.